The TCR beta chain described here comes from a study of beta chain features in type 1 diabetes (dated by TCRdb to between 2018 and 2020). Background for the entire study: Mean age, gender distribution, total cell number and subset yield did not differ between patients and healthy donors. Regulatory and stem cell-like memory subsets were obtained from only 8 patients and roughly 8 healthy donors, while naive and central memory subsets were obtained from all 30 or so donors. In the study, TCRB repertoires of sorted circulating CD4+ T cell subsets from recently diagnosed type 1 diabetes patients were compared with those of matched healthy donors. A total of about 100,000,000 sorted cells were examined across all samples, and RNA yield correlated strongly with the number of cells per subset.

The entire isolated RNA was reverse transcribed using the High Capacity cDNA Reverse Transcription Kit, and thus expressed TCRB transcripts were sequenced. Deep immunoSEQ sequencing was performed on naive, central memory and regulatory T cell samples, with an average of roughly 3.6 million total reads per sample. Sorted cells were lysed in RLT buffer, and RNA was extracted using DNase-treated RNeasy Micro or Mini kits according to cell number. Each cell subset was processed on its own to prevent cross-contamination, while patient and healthy donor samples were processed together. The immunoSEQ multiplex PCR was used to amplify TCRB sequences from cDNA, generating 87-bp fragments that spanned the CDR3 region. The amplicons were sequenced using the Illumina HiSeq platform. From the authors' description of their analysis: Synthetic template baselines were used to correct PCR bias computationally, reads within Hamming distance 2 were collapsed together, and singletons that could not be merged were discarded. Reads were aligned to IMGT to assign V, D and J genes, CDR3 length, and insertions or deletions at six rearrangement sites. Within each subset, clonotype counts were normalized to sorted cell number, after which true diversity and Gini coefficients were computed with the tcR R package. The overlap coefficient, calculated on TCRB nucleotide sequences, was used to measure repertoire sharing. Out-of-frame TCRB sequences from naive cells were analyzed to stand in for the pre-selection repertoire. Drawn from immuneACCESS, this table holds only the in-frame rearrangements with V and J called that TCRdb kept. Clones are partly lost; checked studies trace under half to an unresolved V gene and leave the rest unexplained. The V and J calls and clone size were taken over from that table, and D and trimming were inferred from the DNA. The sample table shows roughly 340,000 clones, and approximately 13% are seen once. 0.015% of the sample goes to the ten largest clones.

For CDR1 and CDR2, the germline V gene (reference sequence) lists LNHDA and SQIVND. The cysteine opens and the phenylalanine closes a CDR3 of 16 amino acids. Of the read, only the CDR3 DNA is kept; its 48 bases are in frame from base 1. V and J are truncated by 7 bases and 0 bases respectively, leaving an intervening sequence of 16 bases. A single peripheral blood draw of 95 to 150 mL on average was collected from each donor into heparinised tubes. A BD FACSAria II and a panel including CD45RO, CCR7, CD25, CD127, CD95 and CD27 were used to sort naive, central memory, regulatory and stem cell-like memory CD4+ T cells. All sorted populations exceeded 95% purity. PBMCs were isolated immediately by Lymphoprep density gradient centrifugation and stained directly without culture. So that batch effects would be minimized, each experiment stained and sorted samples in pairs, pairing one healthy donor with one patient.

General findings and caveats noted by the study authors: At VDJ recombination sites, type 1 diabetes patients had fewer insertions and more deleted nucleotides, which implies abnormalities in thymic rearrangement. Because cDNA was sequenced instead of genomic DNA, activated cells with high expression could be over-represented, although the groups did not differ in activation or CD3 levels. A moderate but significant shortening of TCRB CDR3 length was observed in type 1 diabetes patients in all four CD4+ subsets. Naive, central memory and regulatory TCRB repertoires appeared to be more similar among patients than among healthy donors. Only small numbers of individuals were included in the HLA sub-analyses, which left unresolved whether HLA type had any influence on TCRB rearrangement. PCR might favor shorter templates, but patient and control samples were amplified and corrected together, so any skew would affect both groups equally.

Remarks on this clone: No cognate antigen has been identified for it. No much larger clone is present one base from it, and per-base qualities are unavailable.

The receptor was isolated from a young woman with type 1 diabetes. Recombination joined TRBV19 with TRBJ1-5; possibly the D gene is TRBD1, per 5 matching bases. Sample: naive CD4+ T cells from blood. Explained via the paper, the cell subset or site label denotes: true naive CD4+ T cells. The DNA sequence is TGTGCCAGTACCCCATGGGGCAGTTATAGCAATCAGCCCCAGCATTTT. Translated, it gives CASTPWGSYSNQPQHF.